This TCR beta chain is from a study of T cell repertoires in aging, cancer and after chemotherapy. Study overall: Six age groups, ranging from 30 or younger to 70 or older, included the donors. Pre- and post-chemotherapy samples were paired from chronic lymphocytic leukemia patients treated with fludarabine- or bendamustine-based regimens. Study-wide findings and caveats: Across the chemotherapy interval, each cancer cohort showed higher median generation probability, suggesting thymic rebound.

CDR1 is GTSNPN, CDR2 SVGIG, per germline (reference sequence). The CDR3 contains 13 residues. The V end was cut by 0 bases, the J end by 4 bases, with 8 bases between. Amplification of TCR beta used genomic DNA extracted from peripheral blood. A mixed TRB-A/B primer pool amplified rearranged TRB by multiplex touch-down PCR. TCRdb fed the multiplex PCR reads into MiXCR, producing one record per CDR3 protein. Of over 2,500 distinct CDR3 sequences in the sample, around 42% were seen once. By share of the sample, this clonotype is medium-sized (0.01 to 0.1%). Its antigen is unidentified. The sample was blood. The sequence derives from a human donor with a blood cancer. The chain uses TRBV30 and TRBJ2-3; possibly TRBD2 for D (5 bases). CDR3 loop: CAWSVRRADTQYF. The DNA of the CDR3 is TGTGCCTGGAGTGTACGGCGGGCAGATACGCAGTATTTT.